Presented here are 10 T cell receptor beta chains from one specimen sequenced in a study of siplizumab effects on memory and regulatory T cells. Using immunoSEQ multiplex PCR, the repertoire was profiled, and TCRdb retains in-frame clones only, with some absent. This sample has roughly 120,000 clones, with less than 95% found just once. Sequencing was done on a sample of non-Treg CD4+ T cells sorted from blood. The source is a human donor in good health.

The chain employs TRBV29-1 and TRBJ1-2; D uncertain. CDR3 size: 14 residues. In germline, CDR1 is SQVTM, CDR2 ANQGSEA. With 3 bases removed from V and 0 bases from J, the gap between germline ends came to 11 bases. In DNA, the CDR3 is TGCAGCGTTGAGAGGGTAGGGTCTAACTATGGCTACACCTTC. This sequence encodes CSVERVGSNYGYTF.

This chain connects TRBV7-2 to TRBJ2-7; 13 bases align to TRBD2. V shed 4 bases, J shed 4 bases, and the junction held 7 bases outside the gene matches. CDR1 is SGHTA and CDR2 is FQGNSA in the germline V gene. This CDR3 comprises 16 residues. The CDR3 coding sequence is TGTGCCAGCAGCTCCCGGACTAGCGGGAGCCGGTACGAGCAGTACTTC. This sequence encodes CASSSRTSGSRYEQYF.

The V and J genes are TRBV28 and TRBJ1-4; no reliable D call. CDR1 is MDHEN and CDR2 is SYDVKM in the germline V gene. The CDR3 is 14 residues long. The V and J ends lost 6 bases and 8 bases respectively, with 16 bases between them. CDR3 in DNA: TGTGCCAGCAGCCTCGTCGGGGTAAGAGAAAAACTGTTTTTT. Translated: CASSLVGVREKLFF.

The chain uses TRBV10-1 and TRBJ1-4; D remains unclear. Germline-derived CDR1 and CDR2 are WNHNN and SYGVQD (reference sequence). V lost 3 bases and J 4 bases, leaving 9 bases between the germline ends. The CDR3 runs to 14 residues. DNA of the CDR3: TGCGCCAGCAGTGACCCGGGTTATAATGAAAAACTGTTTTTT. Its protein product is CASSDPGYNEKLFF.

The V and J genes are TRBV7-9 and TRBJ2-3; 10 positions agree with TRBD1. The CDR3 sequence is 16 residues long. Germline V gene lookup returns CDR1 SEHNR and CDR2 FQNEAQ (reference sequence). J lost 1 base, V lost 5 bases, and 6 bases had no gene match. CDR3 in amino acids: CASSVTGGWGTDTQYF. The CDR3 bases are TGTGCCAGCAGCGTGACAGGGGGCTGGGGCACAGATACGCAGTATTTT.

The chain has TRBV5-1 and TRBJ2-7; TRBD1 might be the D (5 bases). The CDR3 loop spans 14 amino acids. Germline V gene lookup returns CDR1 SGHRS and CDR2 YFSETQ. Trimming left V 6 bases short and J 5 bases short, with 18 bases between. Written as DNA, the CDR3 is TGCGCCAGCACCCTTGTCCAGGGCTTCCACGAGCAGTACTTC. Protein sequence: CASTLVQGFHEQYF.

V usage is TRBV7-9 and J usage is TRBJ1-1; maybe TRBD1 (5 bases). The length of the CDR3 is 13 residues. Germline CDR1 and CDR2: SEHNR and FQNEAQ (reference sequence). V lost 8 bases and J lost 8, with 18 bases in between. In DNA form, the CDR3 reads TGTGCCAGCGGCCCGACAGCGACTCGGGAAGCTTTCTTT. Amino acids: CASGPTATREAFF.

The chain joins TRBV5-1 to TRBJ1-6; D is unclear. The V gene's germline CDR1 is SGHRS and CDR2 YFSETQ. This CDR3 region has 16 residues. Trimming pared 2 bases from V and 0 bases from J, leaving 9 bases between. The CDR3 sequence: CASSFGESSYNSPLHF. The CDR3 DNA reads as TGCGCCAGCAGCTTCGGTGAAAGCTCCTATAATTCACCCCTCCACTTT.

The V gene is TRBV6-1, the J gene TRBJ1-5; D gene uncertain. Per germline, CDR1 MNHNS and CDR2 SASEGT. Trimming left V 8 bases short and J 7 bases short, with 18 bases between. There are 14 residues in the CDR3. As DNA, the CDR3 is TGTGCCAGCGGGCCTCGTGGGGTCGGACAGCCCCAGCATTTT. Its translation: CASGPRGVGQPQHF.

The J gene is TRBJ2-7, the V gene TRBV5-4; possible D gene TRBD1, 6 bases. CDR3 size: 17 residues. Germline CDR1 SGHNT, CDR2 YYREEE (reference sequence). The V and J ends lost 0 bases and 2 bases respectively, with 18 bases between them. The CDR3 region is CASSLALGTGPPYEQYF. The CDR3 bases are TGTGCCAGCAGCTTGGCACTGGGTACAGGGCCCCCCTACGAGCAGTACTTC.